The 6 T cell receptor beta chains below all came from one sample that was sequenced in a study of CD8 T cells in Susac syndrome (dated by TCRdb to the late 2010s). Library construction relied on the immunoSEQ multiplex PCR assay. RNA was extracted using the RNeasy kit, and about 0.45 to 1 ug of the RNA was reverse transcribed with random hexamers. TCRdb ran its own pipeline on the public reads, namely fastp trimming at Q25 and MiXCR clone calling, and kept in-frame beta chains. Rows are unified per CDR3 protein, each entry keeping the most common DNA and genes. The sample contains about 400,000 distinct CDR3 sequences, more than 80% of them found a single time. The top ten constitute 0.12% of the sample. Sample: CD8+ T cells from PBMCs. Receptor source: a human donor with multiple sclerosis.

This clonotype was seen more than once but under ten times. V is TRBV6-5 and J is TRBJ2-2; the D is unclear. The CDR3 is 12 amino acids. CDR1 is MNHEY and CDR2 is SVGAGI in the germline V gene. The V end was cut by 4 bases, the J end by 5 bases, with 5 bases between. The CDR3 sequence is CASSFTTGELFF. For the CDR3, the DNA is TGTGCCAGCAGTTTCACAACCGGGGAGCTGTTTTTT.

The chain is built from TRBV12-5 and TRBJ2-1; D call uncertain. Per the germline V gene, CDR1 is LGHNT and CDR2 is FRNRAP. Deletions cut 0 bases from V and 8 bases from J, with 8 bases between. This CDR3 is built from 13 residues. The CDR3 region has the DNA TGTGCTAGTGGTTTGGTATCCTGGGATGAGCAGTTCTTC. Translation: CASGLVSWDEQFF.

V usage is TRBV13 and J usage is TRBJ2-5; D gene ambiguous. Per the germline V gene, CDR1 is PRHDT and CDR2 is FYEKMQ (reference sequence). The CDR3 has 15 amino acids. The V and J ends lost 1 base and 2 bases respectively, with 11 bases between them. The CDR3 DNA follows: TGTGCCAGCAGCTTAGCTGTCAGCTTTCAAGAGACCCAGTACTTC. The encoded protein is CASSLAVSFQETQYF.

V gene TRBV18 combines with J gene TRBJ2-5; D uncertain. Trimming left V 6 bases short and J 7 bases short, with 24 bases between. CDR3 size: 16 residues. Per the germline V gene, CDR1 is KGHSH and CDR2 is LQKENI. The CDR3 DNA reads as TGTGCCAGCTCCGCCTTGAAAGAGGACCTCTTGGGGACCCAGTACTTC. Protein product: CASSALKEDLLGTQYF.

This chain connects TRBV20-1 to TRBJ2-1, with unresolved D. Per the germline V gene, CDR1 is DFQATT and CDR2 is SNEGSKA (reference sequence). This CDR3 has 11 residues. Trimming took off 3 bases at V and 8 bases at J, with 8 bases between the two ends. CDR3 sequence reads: CSASKSDEQFF. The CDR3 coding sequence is TGCAGTGCTAGCAAGAGCGATGAGCAGTTCTTC.

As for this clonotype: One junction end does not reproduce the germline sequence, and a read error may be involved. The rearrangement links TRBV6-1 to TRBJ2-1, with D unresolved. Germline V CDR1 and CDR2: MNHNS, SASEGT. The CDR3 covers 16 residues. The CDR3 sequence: CASSEDAGSFYNEQFF. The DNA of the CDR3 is TGTGCCAGCAGCGAAGATGCCGGGTCTTTCTACAATGAGCAGTTCTTC.